A single TCR beta chain is shown here with its context. The data belong to a study of blood T cell repertoires in COVID-19. About the study: There were acute and convalescent COVID-19 samples, and they came from the United States, Italy and Spain. PBMCs, B-cell-depleted T cells, or T cells were the source of the cDNA or gDNA that made up the material.

The method was immunoSEQ multiplex PCR; TCRdb's version includes in-frame clones alone and lacks a portion of them. The sample records around 270,000 clones, around 89% being singletons. Trimming removed 2 bases from V and 7 bases from J, with 15 bases in between. CDR1 and CDR2 (germline): SGHAT, FQNNGV. The CDR3 covers 15 residues. The specimen was peripheral blood. The rearrangement links TRBV11-2 to TRBJ2-1, with D possibly matching TRBD1 (5 bases). The TCR originated in a man aged 25-40 years with acute or convalescent COVID-19. The CDR3 DNA sequence: TGTGCCAGCAGCTTACGGCGAGAAAGGGGAAATGAGCAGTTCTTC. It specifies CASSLRRERGNEQFF.